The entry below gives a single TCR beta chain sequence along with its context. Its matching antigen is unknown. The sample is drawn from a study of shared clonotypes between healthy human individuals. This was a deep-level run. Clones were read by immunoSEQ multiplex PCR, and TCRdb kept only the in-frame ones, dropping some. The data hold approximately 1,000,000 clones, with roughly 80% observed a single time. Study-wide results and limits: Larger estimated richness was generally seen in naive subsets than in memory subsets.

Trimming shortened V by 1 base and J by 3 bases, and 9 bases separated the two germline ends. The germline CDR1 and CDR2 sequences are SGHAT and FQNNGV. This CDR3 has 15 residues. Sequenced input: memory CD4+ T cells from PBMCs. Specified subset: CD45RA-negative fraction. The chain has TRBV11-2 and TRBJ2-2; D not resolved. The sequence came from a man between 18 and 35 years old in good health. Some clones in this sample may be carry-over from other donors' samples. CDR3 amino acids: CASSLVIGHTGELFF. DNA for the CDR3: TGTGCCAGCAGCTTAGTTATAGGACACACCGGGGAGCTGTTTTTT.